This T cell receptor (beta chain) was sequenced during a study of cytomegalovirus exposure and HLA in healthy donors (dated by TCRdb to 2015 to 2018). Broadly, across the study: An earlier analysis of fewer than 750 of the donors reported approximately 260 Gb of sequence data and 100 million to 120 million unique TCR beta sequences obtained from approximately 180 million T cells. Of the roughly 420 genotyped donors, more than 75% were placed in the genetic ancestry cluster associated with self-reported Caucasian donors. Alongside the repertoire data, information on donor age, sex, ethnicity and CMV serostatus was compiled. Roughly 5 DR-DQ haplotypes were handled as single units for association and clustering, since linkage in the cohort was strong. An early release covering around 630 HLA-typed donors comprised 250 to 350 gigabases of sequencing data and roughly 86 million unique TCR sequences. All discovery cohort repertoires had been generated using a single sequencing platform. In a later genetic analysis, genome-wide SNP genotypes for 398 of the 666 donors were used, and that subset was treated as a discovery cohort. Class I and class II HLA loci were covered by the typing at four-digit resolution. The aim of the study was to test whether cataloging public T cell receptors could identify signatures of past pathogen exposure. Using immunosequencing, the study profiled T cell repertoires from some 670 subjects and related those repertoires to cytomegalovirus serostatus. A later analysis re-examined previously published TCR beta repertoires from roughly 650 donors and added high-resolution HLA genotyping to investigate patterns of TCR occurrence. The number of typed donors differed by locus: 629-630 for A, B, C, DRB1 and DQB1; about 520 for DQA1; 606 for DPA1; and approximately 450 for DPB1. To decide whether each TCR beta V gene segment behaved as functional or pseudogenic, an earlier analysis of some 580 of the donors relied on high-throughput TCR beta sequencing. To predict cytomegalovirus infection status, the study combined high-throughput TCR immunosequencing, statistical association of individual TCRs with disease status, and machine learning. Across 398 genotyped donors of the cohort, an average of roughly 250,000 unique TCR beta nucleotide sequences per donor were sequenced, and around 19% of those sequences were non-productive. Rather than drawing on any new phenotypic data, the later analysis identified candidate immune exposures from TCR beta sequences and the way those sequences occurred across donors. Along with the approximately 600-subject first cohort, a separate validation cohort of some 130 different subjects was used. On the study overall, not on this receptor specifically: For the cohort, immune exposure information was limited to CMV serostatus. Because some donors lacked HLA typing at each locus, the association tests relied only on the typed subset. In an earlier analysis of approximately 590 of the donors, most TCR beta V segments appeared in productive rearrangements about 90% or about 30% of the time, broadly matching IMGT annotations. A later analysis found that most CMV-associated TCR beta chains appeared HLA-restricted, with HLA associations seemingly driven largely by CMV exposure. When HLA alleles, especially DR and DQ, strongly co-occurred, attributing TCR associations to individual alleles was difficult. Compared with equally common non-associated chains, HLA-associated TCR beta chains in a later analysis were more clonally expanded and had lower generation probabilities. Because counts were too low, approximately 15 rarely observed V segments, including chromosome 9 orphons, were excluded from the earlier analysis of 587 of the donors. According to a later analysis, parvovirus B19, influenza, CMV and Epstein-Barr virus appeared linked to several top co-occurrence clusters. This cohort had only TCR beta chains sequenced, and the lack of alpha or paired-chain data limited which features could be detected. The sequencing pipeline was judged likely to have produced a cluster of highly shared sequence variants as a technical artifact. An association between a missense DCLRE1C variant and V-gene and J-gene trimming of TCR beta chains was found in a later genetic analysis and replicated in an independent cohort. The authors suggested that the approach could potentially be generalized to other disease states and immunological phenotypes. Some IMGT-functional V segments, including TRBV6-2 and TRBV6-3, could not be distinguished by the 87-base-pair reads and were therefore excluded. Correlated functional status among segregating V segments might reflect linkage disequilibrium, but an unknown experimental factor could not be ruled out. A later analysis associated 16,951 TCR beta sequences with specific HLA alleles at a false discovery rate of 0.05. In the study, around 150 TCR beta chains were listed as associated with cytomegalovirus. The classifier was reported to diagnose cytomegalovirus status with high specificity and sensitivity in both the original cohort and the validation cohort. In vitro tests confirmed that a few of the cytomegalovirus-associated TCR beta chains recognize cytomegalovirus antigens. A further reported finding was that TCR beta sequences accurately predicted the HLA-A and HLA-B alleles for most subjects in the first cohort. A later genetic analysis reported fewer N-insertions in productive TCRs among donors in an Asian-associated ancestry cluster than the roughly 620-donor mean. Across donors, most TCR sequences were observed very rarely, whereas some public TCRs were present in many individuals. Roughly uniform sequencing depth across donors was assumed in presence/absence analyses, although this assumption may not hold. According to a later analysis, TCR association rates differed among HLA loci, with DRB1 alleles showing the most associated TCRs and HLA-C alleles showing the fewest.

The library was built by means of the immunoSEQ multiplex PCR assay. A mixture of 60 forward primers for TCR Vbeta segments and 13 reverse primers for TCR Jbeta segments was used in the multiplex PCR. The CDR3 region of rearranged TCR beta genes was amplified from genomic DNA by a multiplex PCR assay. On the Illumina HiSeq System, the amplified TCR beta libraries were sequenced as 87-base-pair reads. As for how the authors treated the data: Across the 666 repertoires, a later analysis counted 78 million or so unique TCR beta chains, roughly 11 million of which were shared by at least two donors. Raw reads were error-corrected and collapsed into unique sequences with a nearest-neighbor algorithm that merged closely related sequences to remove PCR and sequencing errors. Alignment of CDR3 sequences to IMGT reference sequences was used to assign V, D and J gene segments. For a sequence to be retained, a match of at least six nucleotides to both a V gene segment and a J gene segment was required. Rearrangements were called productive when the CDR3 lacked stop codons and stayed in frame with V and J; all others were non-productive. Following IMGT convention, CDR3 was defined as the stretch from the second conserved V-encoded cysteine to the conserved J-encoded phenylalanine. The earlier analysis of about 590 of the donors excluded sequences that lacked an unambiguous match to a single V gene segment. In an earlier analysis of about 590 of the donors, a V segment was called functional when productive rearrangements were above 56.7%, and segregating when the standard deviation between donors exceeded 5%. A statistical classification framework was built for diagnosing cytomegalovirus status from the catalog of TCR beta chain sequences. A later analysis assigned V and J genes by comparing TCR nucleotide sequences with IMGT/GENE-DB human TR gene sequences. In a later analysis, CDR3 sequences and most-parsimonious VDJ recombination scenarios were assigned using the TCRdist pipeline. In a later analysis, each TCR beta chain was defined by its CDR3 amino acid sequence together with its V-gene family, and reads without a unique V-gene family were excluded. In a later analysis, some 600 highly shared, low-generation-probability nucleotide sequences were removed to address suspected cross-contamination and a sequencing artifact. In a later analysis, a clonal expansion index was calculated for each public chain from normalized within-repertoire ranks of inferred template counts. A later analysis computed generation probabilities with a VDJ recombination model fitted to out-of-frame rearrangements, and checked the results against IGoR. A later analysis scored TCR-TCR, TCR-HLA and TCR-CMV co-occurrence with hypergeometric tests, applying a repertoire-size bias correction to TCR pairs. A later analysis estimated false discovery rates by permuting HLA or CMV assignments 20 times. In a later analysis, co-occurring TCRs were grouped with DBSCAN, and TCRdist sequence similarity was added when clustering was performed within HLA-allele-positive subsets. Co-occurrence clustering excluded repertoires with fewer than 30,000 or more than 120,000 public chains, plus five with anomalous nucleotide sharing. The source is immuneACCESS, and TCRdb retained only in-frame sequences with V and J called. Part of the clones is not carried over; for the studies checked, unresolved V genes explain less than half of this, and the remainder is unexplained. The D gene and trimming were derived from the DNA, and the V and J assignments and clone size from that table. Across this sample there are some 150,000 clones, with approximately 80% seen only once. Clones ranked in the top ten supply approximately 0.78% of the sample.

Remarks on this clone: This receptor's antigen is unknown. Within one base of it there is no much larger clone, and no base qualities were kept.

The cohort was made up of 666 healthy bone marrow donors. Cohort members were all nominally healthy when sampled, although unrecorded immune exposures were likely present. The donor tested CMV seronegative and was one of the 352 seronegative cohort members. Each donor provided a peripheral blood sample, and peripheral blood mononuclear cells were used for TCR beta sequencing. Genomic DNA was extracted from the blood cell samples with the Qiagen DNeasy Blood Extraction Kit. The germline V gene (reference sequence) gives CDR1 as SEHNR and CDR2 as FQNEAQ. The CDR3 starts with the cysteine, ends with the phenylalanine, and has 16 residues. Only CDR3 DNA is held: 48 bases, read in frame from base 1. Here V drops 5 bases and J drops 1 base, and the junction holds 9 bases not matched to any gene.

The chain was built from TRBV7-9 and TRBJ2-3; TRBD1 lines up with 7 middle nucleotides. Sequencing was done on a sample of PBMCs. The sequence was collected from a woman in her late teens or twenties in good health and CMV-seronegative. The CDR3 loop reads CASSPTGSQGTDTQYF. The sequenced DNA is TGTGCCAGCAGCCCGACAGGGTCTCAGGGCACAGATACGCAGTATTTT.